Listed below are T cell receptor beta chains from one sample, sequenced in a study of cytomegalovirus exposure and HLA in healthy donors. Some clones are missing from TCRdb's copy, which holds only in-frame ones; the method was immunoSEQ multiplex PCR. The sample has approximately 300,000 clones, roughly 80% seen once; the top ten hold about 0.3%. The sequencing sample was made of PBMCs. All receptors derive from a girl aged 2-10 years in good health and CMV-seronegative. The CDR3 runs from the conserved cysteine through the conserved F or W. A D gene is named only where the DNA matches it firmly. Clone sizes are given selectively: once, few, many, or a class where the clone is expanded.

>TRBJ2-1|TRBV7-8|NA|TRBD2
TGTGCCAGCAGCTTATATGCGGGGGAGACAGACAATGAGCAGTTCTTC
CASSLYAGETDNEQFF
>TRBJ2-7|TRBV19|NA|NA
TGTGCCAGTAGTATCACTAGCTCCCAAAGCTACGAGCAGTACTTC
CASSITSSQSYEQYF
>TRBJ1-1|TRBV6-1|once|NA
TGTGCCAACCGGTTTCTAACTAACACTGAAGCTTTCTTT
CANRFLTNTEAFF
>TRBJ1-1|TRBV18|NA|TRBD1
TGTGCCAGCTCACGGACAGGGAGGCCGAACACTGAAGCTTTCTTT
CASSRTGRPNTEAFF
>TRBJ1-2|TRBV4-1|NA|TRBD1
TGCGCCAGCAGCAATACCGGGACAGCAAGCCCGAGAGATGGCTACACCTTC
CASSNTGTASPRDGYTF
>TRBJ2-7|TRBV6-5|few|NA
TGTGCCAGCAGTTACTCTCAGGCGCACGAGCAGTACTTC
CASSYSQAHEQYF
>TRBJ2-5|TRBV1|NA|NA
TGCACCAGCAGCCAAGATTCCGCCAAACTCCAAGAGACCCAGTACTTC
CTSSQDSAKLQETQYF
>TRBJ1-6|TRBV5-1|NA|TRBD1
TGCGCCAGCAGCTTGGGGGACAGAAATTCACCCCTCCACTTT
CASSLGDRNSPLHF
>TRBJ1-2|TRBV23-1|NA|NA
TGCGCCAGCAGTCAACTTGACAATAACTATGGCTACACCTTC
CASSQLDNNYGYTF
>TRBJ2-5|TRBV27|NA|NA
TGTGCCAGCAGTTTTTCGGGAGAGCGGCCCAGCCAAGAGACCCAGTACTTC
CASSFSGERPSQETQYF
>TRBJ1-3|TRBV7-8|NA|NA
TGTGCCAGCACCCAACGAGGGGGGGCTGGGGCCTCTGGAAACACCATATATTTT
CASTQRGGAGASGNTIYF
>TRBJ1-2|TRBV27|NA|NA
TGTGCCAGCAGTCCCTCACCCCCAGGGCACTATGGCTACACCTTC
CASSPSPPGHYGYTF
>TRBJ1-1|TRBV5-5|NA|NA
TGTGCCAGCAGCTTGAAGTCAACTCCCACGAACACTGAAGCTTTCTTT
CASSLKSTPTNTEAFF
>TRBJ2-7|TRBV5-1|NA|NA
TGCGCCAGCAGCGTTCGGGGTTACGAGCAGTACTTC
CASSVRGYEQYF
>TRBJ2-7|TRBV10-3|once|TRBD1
TGTGCCATCAGTGGCGGCCAGGGACAGAGGAGCTCCTACGAGCAGTACTTC
CAISGGQGQRSSYEQYF
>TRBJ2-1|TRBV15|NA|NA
TGTGCCACCAGCAGGGAGAGGAATGAGCAGTTCTTC
CATSRERNEQFF
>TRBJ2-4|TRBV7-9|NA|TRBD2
TGTGCCAGCAGCGCGACTAGCGGGGGGGCATTCATTCAGTACTTC
CASSATSGGAFIQYF
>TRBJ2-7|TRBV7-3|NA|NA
TGTGCCAGCAGCTTAAACGGCAGGGTAAACGAGCAGTACTTC
CASSLNGRVNEQYF
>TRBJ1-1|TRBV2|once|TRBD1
TGTGCCAGCAGTATGACAGGGGGCCACACTGAAGCTTTCTTT
CASSMTGGHTEAFF
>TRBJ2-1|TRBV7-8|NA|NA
TGTGCCAGCACCTTGGGGGAGACTAGCTCCTACAATGAGCAGTTCTTC
CASTLGETSSYNEQFF
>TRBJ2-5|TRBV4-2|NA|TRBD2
TGTGCCAGCAGCCCCGGGACTATCCAAGAGACCCAGTACTTC
CASSPGTIQETQYF
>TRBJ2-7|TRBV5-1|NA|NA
TGCGCCAGCAGCTTGACAGGAACCTACGAGCAGTACTTC
CASSLTGTYEQYF
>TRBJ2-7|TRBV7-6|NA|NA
TGTGCCAGCAGCATTGCCGGGAGAAGCTCCTACGAGCAGTACTTC
CASSIAGRSSYEQYF
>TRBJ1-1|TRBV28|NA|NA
TGTGCCAGCAGTTTCCGTTGGGCGGGCGACTCGAACACTGAAGCTTTCTTT
CASSFRWAGDSNTEAFF
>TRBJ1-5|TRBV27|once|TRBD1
TGTGCCAGCAGTTCGACAGGGTTGGAGCCCCAGCATTTT
CASSSTGLEPQHF
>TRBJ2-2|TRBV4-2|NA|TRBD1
TGTGCCAGCAGCCTCCCAGTTGGGACAGGGATTTCCGGGGAGCTGTTTTTT
CASSLPVGTGISGELFF
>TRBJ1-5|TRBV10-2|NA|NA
TGCGCCAGCAGGGATCTAGAGAGGGCTCAGCCCCAGCATTTT
CASRDLERAQPQHF
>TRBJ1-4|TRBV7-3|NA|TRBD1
TGTGCCAGCAGCCGGACAGGGGCTAATGAAAAACTGTTTTTT
CASSRTGANEKLFF
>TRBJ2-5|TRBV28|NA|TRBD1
TGTGCCAGCAGTGCCGGACAGGTCCAAGAGACCCAGTACTTC
CASSAGQVQETQYF
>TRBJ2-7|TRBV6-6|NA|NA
TGTGCCAGCCTGGACAGAACCTACGAGCAGTACTTC
CASLDRTYEQYF
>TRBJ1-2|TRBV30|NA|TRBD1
TGTGCCTGGAGTCACCGTACGTCTTTGGGACAGCGAACATTCTACACCTTC
CAWSHRTSLGQRTFYTF